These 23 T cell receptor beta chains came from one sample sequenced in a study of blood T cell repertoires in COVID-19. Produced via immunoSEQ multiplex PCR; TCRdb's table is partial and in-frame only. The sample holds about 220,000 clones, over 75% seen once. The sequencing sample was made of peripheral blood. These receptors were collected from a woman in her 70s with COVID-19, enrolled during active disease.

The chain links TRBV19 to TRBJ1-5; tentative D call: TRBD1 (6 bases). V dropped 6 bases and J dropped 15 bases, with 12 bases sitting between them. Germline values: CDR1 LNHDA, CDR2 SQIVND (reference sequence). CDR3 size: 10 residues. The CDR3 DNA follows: TGTGCCAGTAGCGCAGGGGTGATGCATTTT. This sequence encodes CASSAGVMHF.

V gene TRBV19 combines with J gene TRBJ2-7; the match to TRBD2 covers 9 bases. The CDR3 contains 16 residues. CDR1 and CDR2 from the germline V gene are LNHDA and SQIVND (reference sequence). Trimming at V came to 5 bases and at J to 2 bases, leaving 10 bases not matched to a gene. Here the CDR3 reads CASSPARIAGAYEQYF. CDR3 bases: TGTGCCAGTAGTCCCGCGCGGATAGCGGGGGCCTACGAGCAGTACTTC.

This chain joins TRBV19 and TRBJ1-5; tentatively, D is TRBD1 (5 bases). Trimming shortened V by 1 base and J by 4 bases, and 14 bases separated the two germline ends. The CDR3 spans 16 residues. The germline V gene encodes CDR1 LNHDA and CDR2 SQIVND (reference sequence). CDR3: CASSIVSTGGNQPQHF. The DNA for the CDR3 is TGTGCCAGTAGTATAGTAAGTACGGGGGGAAATCAGCCCCAGCATTTT. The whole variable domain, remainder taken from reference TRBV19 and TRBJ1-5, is DGGITQSPKYLFRKEGQNVTLSCEQNLNHDAMYWYRQDPGQGLRLIYYSQIVNDFQKGDIAEGYSVSREKKESFPLTVTSAQKNPTAFYLCASSIVSTGGNQPQHFGDGTRLSIL.

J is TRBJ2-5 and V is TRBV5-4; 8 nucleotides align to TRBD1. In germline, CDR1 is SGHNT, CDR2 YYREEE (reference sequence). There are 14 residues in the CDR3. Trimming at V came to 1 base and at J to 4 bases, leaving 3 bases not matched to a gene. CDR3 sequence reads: CASSLNRGVETQYF. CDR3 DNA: TGTGCCAGCAGCTTGAACAGGGGGGTAGAGACCCAGTACTTC.

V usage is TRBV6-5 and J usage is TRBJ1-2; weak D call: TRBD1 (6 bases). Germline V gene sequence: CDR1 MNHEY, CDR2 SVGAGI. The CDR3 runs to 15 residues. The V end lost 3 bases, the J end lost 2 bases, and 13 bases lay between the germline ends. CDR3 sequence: CASSYGGPPNYGYTF. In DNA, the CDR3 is TGTGCCAGCAGTTATGGGGGCCCTCCGAACTATGGCTACACCTTC.

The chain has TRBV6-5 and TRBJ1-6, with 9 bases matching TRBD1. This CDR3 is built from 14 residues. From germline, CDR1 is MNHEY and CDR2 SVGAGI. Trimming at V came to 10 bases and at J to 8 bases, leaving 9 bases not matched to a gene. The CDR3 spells CATHQDRGDSPLHF. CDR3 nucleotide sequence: TGTGCCACCCATCAGGACAGGGGTGATTCACCCCTCCACTTT.

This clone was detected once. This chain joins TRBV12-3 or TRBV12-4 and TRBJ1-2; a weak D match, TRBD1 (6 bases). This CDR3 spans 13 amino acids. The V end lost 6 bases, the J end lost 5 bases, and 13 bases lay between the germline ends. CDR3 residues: CASSTTGRYGYTF. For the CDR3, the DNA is TGTGCCAGCAGCACGACAGGACGGTATGGCTACACCTTC.

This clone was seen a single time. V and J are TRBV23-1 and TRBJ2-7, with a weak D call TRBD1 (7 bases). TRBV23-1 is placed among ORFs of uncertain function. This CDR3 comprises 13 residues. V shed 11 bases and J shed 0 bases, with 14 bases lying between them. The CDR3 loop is CAPRGVFSYEQYF. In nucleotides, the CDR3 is TGCGCCCCCAGGGGGGTATTCTCCTACGAGCAGTACTTC.

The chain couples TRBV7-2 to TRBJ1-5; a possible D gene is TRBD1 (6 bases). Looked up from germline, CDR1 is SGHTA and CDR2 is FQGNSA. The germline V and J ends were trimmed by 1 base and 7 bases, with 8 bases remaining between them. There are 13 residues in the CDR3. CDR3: CASSLGGRQPQHF. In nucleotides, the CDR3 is TGTGCCAGCAGCTTAGGGGGGCGGCAGCCCCAGCATTTT. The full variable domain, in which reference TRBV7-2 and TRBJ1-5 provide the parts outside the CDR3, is GAGVSQSPSNKVTEKGKDVELRCDPISGHTALYWYRQSLGQGLEFLIYFQGNSAPDKSGLPSDRFSAERTGGSVSTLTIQRTQQEDSAVYLCASSLGGRQPQHFGDGTRLSIL.

The CDR3 sequence: CASSISANYGYTF. CDR3 nucleotides: TGTGCCAGTAGTATTTCGGCTAACTATGGCTACACCTTC. The chain is built from TRBV19 and TRBJ1-2, with no clear D. V was trimmed by 3 bases and J by 0 bases, leaving 5 bases between them. Germline-derived CDR1 and CDR2 are LNHDA and SQIVND (reference sequence). The length of the CDR3 is 13 residues.

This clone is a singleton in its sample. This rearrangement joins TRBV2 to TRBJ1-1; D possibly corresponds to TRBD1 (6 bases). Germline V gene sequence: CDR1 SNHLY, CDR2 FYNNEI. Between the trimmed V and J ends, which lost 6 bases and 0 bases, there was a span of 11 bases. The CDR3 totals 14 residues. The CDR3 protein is CASRAGALNTEAFF. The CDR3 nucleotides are TGTGCCAGCAGAGCGGGGGCTTTGAACACTGAAGCTTTCTTT.

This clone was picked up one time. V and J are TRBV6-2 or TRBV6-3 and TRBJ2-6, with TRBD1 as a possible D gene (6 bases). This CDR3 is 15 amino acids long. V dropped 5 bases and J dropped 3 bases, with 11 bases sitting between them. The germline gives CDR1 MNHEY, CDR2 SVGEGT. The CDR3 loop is CASSNRARGANVLTF. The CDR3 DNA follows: TGTGCCAGCAGTAACAGGGCCCGTGGGGCCAACGTCCTGACTTTC.

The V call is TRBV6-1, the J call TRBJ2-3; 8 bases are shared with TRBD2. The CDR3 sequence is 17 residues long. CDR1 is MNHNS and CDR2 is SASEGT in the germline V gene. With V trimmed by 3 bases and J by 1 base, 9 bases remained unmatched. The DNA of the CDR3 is TGTGCCAGCAGTGATAAAGGACTAGCACTTGGCACAGATACGCAGTATTTT. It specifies CASSDKGLALGTDTQYF.

The chain's CDR3 is CASSSSGREDTEAFF. The DNA for the CDR3 is TGTGCCAGTAGTAGCTCAGGGCGGGAGGACACTGAAGCTTTCTTT. The chain is built from TRBV19 and TRBJ1-1; perhaps TRBD1 as D (5 bases). The CDR3 length is 15 residues. Looked up from germline, CDR1 is LNHDA and CDR2 is SQIVND (reference sequence). V lost 4 bases, J lost 3 bases, and 15 bases lay in between.

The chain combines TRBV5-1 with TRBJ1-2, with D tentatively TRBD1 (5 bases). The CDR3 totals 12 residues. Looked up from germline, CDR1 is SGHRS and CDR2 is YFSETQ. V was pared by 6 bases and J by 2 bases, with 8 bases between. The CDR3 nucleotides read TGCGCCAGCAAGCAGGGAAACTATGGCTACACCTTC. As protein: CASKQGNYGYTF.

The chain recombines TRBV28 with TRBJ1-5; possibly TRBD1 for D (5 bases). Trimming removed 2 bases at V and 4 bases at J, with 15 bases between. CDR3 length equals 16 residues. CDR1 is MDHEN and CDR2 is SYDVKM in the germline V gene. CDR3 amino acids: CASSLKGGATNQPQHF. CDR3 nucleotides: TGTGCCAGCAGTTTAAAAGGCGGGGCGACGAATCAGCCCCAGCATTTT.

CDR3 amino acids: CATRPGGARSDEQFF. The CDR3, as DNA: TGCGCCACCCGCCCCGGGGGGGCCAGGAGTGATGAGCAGTTCTTC. The gene calls are TRBV5-1 and TRBJ2-1; TRBD2 aligns across 8 bases. In germline, CDR1 is SGHRS, CDR2 YFSETQ. CDR3 size: 15 residues. With V trimmed by 9 bases and J by 8 bases, 16 bases remained unmatched.

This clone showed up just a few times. The CDR3, as DNA: TGCGCCAGCAGTGAGCCCCCAAAGGGACACCCCAGTTCGTCCTACTACGAGCAGTACTTC. This encodes CASSEPPKGHPSSSYYEQYF. The V gene is TRBV10-1, the J gene TRBJ2-7; D may be TRBD1 (6 bases). V was shortened by 2 bases and J by 3 bases, with 29 bases between the two germline ends. This CDR3 is 20 amino acids long. Germline V gene lookup returns CDR1 WNHNN and CDR2 SYGVQD (reference sequence).

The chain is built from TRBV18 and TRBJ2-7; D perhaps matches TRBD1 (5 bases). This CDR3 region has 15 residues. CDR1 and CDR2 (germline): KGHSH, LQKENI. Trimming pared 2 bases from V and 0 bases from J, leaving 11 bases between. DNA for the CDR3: TGTGCCAGCTCACCAAGTCAGGGTGCCTCCTACGAGCAGTACTTC. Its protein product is CASSPSQGASYEQYF.

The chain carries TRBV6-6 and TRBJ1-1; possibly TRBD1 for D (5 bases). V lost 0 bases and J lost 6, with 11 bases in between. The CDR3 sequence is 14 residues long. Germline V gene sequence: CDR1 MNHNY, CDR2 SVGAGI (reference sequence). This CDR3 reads CASSYSSGVSEAFF. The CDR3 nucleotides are TGTGCCAGCAGTTACTCGTCGGGGGTTTCTGAAGCTTTCTTT.

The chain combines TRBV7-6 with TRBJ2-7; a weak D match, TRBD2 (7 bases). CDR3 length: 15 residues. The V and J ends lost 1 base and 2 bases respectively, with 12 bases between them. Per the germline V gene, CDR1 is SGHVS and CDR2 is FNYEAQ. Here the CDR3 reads CASSLGGGPPYEQYF. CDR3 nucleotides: TGTGCCAGCAGCTTAGGGGGGGGCCCGCCCTACGAGCAGTACTTC.

DNA of the CDR3: TGTGCCAGCAGCTTAGAACTCCAAGAGACCCAGTACTTC. Amino acids: CASSLELQETQYF. V is TRBV11-3 and J is TRBJ2-5; D uncertain. The CDR3 extends over 13 amino acids. The germline gives CDR1 SGHNT, CDR2 YENEEA. Between the trimmed V and J ends, which lost 0 bases and 1 base, there was a span of 3 bases.

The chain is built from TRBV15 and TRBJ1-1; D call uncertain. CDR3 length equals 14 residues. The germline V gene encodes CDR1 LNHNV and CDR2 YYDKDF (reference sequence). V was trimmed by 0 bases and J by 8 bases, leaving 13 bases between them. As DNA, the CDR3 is TGTGCCACCAGCAGAGATCGCACAGCCCAGGAAGCTTTCTTT. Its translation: CATSRDRTAQEAFF. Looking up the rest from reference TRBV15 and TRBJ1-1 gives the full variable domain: DAMVIQNPRYQVTQFGKPVTLSCSQTLNHNVMYWYQQKSSQAPKLLFHYYDKDFNNEADTPDNFQSRRPNTSFCFLDIRSPGLGDTAMYLCATSRDRTAQEAFFGQGTRLTVV.